Detailed here is one T cell receptor (beta chain). Repertoires were generated with immunoSEQ multiplex PCR, while TCRdb's copy carries only in-frame clones and drops some. This table holds roughly 220,000 clones, roughly 88% found once. CDR3 length: 13 amino acids. V shed 5 bases and J shed 7 bases, with 15 bases lying between them. The germline gives CDR1 LGHDT, CDR2 YNNKEL (reference sequence). This entry is derived from a study of blood T cell repertoires in COVID-19. Source material: peripheral blood. This sequence was found in a woman aged 40 to 50 who had recovered from COVID-19. The chain carries TRBV3-1 (or the pseudogene TRBV3-2) and TRBJ2-7, with D possibly TRBD1 on 6 matching bases. The CDR3 spells CASSFGGQPEQYF. CDR3 coding DNA: TGTGCCAGCAGCTTCGGTGGACAGCCGGAGCAGTACTTC.